These T cell receptor beta chains were read from a single sample in a study of T-cell reconstitution after alpha-beta-depleted transplantation in children. TCRdb reprocessed the PCR reads via MiXCR and lists one record per CDR3 protein. The data contain 550,000 to 600,000 distinct CDR3 sequences, about 23% of them seen just once; the ten biggest clones take up 11% to 15%. Sequenced here: PBMCs, mostly from graft donor cells, sampled 360 days after TCRalphabeta/CD19-depleted stem cell transplant. The source is a boy under three years old who had a stem cell transplant for acute myeloid leukemia, so the T cells may come from the graft donor. Both conserved end residues are part of each CDR3.

>16|TRBV4-3|TRBJ1-1
CASSQDETRPNTEAFF
>15|TRBV20-1|TRBJ2-4
CSAPPGQRAKNIQYF
>14|TRBV6-5|TRBJ2-2
CASSYDRFTGELFF
>14|TRBV7-2|TRBJ2-5
CASSLQGIRETQYF
>12|TRBV6-2/TRBV6-3|TRBJ1-1
CASSYPVEEAFF
>15|TRBV6-5|TRBJ2-7
CASSHDRAVSYEQYF
>15|TRBV12-3/TRBV12-4|TRBJ2-1
CASSSSGGAVVEQFF
>8|TRBV6-1|TRBJ2-5
CATGTQYF
>14|TRBV4-2|TRBJ2-3
CASSQDPTSGYKYF
>15|TRBV20-1|TRBJ2-1
CSAPKTGGQTNEQFF
>13|TRBV27|TRBJ2-7
CASSLGSLYEQYF
>16|TRBV18|TRBJ1-6
CASSPGQGAASSPLHF
>13|TRBV20-1|TRBJ2-3
CSATDPSTDTQYF